Given below is one T cell receptor beta chain in context. The antigen remains unidentified. V was pared by 7 bases and J by 12 bases, with 29 bases between. The CDR3 is 16 residues long. Germline assignment: CDR1 SGHDT and CDR2 YYEEEE. Sequenced with the Oncomine TCR Beta short-read assay was DNA taken from cultured CD4+ T cells. Investigators isolated genomic DNA from cultured CD4+ T cells. TCRdb itself ran the PCR reads through MiXCR, one entry per CDR3 protein. Here the sample spans approximately 3,000 distinct CDR3 sequences, around four fifths being singletons. The data belong to a study of vaccination and CD4 T cells after COVID-19. Turning to the study itself: Sampling post-COVID took place a median 101 days after diagnosis (range 35 to 161).

Treatment in this sample: approximately 10-day PBMC culture with coronavirus spike peptide pools or control peptides (ViraFEST assay). The sample consisted of CD4+ T cells from blood, cultured in vitro. The genes are TRBV5-6 and TRBJ1-5; no firm D call. This receptor was taken from a human donor who had recovered from COVID-19. The CDR3 region is CASPASSLDYSQIQHF. The DNA of the CDR3 is TGTGCCAGCCCAGCCAGCAGCTTAGATTACAGCCAAATCCAGCATTTT.